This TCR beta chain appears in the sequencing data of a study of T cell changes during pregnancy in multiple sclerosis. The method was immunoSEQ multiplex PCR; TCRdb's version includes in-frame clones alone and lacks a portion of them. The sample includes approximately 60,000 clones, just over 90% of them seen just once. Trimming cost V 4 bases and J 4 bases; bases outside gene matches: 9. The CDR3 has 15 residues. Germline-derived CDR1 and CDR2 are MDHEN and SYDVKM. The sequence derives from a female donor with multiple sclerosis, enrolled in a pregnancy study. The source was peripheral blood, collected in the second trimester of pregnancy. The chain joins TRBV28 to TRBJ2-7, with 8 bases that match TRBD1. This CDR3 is CASSSWTGYQYEQYF. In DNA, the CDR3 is TGTGCCAGCAGTTCTTGGACAGGGTATCAATACGAGCAGTACTTC.